The 23 T cell receptor beta chains listed next were all sequenced from one sample in a study of T cell repertoires in cytomegalovirus infection. TCRdb analysed the reads with MiXCR anew, one entry per CDR3 protein. The sample carries about 320,000 distinct CDR3 sequences, over 7.5% recorded once. The material sequenced was PBMCs. These receptors were obtained from a human donor in good health (CMV status not recorded). Some clones in this sample may be carry-over from other donors' samples.

This clonotype was detected ten times or more. This chain connects TRBV5-4 to TRBJ1-2; D remains ambiguous. Trimming stripped 0 bases from V and 7 bases from J, with 13 bases between. Per the germline V gene, CDR1 is SGHNT and CDR2 is YYREEE (reference sequence). The length of the CDR3 is 14 residues. Written as DNA, the CDR3 is TGTGCCAGCAGCTTGGAGGCCGCCGCCAGTGGCTACACCTTC. Translated, it gives CASSLEAAASGYTF.

This clonotype has more than one count but fewer than ten. The chain uses TRBV28 and TRBJ1-1; 11 bases fit TRBD1. Germline V CDR1 and CDR2: MDHEN, SYDVKM. V dropped 5 bases and J dropped 0; count of bases not matched to a gene: 5. This CDR3 has 16 residues. The CDR3: CASSPWDRGLNTEAFF. CDR3 DNA: TGTGCCAGCAGTCCATGGGACAGGGGGTTGAACACTGAAGCTTTCTTT.

This clonotype was observed a few times. V is TRBV20-1 and J is TRBJ2-4; D might be TRBD1 (6 bases). This CDR3 has 13 amino acids. Trimming shortened V by 6 bases and J by 4 bases, and 13 bases separated the two germline ends. Per the germline V gene, CDR1 is DFQATT and CDR2 is SNEGSKA (reference sequence). CDR3 sequence reads: CSATGTPKNIQYF. The CDR3 DNA follows: TGCAGTGCAACGGGGACACCGAAAAACATTCAGTACTTC.

This clonotype came up a few times. The J gene is TRBJ2-5, the V gene TRBV6-1, with 9 bases aligning to TRBD2. J was trimmed by 5 bases and V by 6 bases; bases with no gene match: 7. Germline assignment: CDR1 MNHNS and CDR2 SASEGT. CDR3 length: 14 residues. In DNA, the CDR3 is TGTGCCAGCAGAATAACTAGCGGGTGGGAGACCCAGTACTTC. It specifies CASRITSGWETQYF.

This chain uses TRBV6-1 with TRBJ1-4; 9 bases fit TRBD1. The trim removed 5 bases at V and 8 bases at J, leaving 15 bases unmatched. Germline CDR1 reads MNHNS; CDR2 reads SASEGT. The CDR3 contains 17 residues. The CDR3 DNA reads TGTGCCAGCAGTCCGCACCCTCCAGGGACAGGGAACGAAAAACTGTTTTTT. This gives the protein CASSPHPPGTGNEKLFF.

There are many counts of this clonotype. The rearrangement joins TRBV28 to TRBJ1-3; maybe TRBD1 (6 bases). There are 16 residues in the CDR3. V dropped 6 bases and J dropped 0 bases, with 15 bases sitting between them. Germline CDR1 and CDR2: MDHEN and SYDVKM. This CDR3 is CASRRPSTGSGNTIYF. CDR3 bases: TGTGCCAGCAGGAGACCTTCGACAGGCTCTGGAAACACCATATATTTT.

The table lists this clonotype with many counts. The chain has TRBV28 and TRBJ2-3; 9 bases agree with TRBD2. CDR3 length: 18 residues. The germline CDR1 and CDR2 sequences are MDHEN and SYDVKM. Germline trimming cut 3 bases from V and 4 bases from J; bases unmatched to any gene: 14. CDR3 protein: CASSLTGRVAGVPDTQYF. The CDR3 DNA reads TGTGCCAGCAGTTTGACAGGGCGGGTAGCGGGAGTCCCAGATACGCAGTATTTT.

This clonotype was observed at least ten times. The V call is TRBV7-8, the J call TRBJ1-1; D is perhaps TRBD1 (5 bases). Deletions cut 8 bases from V and 1 base from J, with 17 bases between. The germline V gene has CDR1 SGHVS and CDR2 FQNEAQ. CDR3 size: 15 residues. The CDR3 coding sequence is TGTGCCAGCCGCCAGGGTCTGATGAAGAACACTGAAGCTTTCTTT. This codes for CASRQGLMKNTEAFF.

The chain links TRBV20-1 to TRBJ2-4, with TRBD2 identical over 9 bases. The germline V gene encodes CDR1 DFQATT and CDR2 SNEGSKA (reference sequence). Germline trimming cut 0 bases from V and 4 bases from J; bases unmatched to any gene: 4. The CDR3 is 15 amino acids. CDR3 region: CSARDSGGHKNIQYF. DNA for the CDR3: TGCAGTGCTAGAGATAGCGGGGGCCATAAAAACATTCAGTACTTC.

This clonotype was detected ten times or more. The V and J genes are TRBV3-1 and TRBJ2-2; possibly TRBD1 for D (5 bases). Trimming removed 1 base at V and 4 bases at J, with 10 bases between. The CDR3 has 15 amino acids. Germline V gene lookup returns CDR1 LGHDT and CDR2 YNNKEL (reference sequence). The CDR3 reads CASSQVQGRTGELFF. CDR3 bases: TGTGCCAGCAGCCAAGTCCAGGGTCGCACCGGGGAGCTGTTTTTT.

There are many counts of this clonotype. This rearrangement joins TRBV7-2 to TRBJ2-7; D gene uncertain. CDR1 and CDR2 from the germline V gene are SGHTA and FQGNSA. V lost 1 base to trimming and J lost 4 bases, with 5 bases between them. The CDR3 has 12 residues. For the CDR3, the DNA is TGTGCCAGCAGCTTAGACGAGTACGAGCAGTACTTC. Translated: CASSLDEYEQYF. Full variable domain (remainder filled in from reference TRBV7-2 and TRBJ2-7): GAGVSQSPSNKVTEKGKDVELRCDPISGHTALYWYRQSLGQGLEFLIYFQGNSAPDKSGLPSDRFSAERTGGSVSTLTIQRTQQEDSAVYLCASSLDEYEQYFGPGTRLTVT.

The table lists this clonotype with a few counts. The chain is built from TRBV7-2 and TRBJ1-2; D unresolved. Germline CDR1 is SGHTA and CDR2 is FQGNSA. Trimming stripped 2 bases from V and 11 bases from J, with 15 bases between. The CDR3 totals 13 residues. The CDR3 region has the DNA TGTGCCAGCAGCTTATCAAAGACCGGCCAATACACCTTC. Its protein product is CASSLSKTGQYTF. Based on the CDR3 plus reference TRBV7-2 and TRBJ1-2, the full variable domain is GAGVSQSPSNKVTEKGKDVELRCDPISGHTALYWYRQSLGQGLEFLIYFQGNSAPDKSGLPSDRFSAERTGGSVSTLTIQRTQQEDSAVYLCASSLSKTGQYTFGSGTRLTVV.

This clonotype was detected many times. This chain connects TRBV7-9 to TRBJ1-5, with 10 bases aligning to TRBD1. Germline loops: CDR1 SEHNR, CDR2 FQNEAQ (reference sequence). J lost 11 bases, V lost 1 base, and 5 bases had no gene match. This CDR3 is built from 14 residues. CDR3 amino acids: CASSLEGQGLAQHF. CDR3 nucleotide sequence: TGTGCCAGCAGCTTAGAGGGACAGGGGTTGGCCCAGCATTTT. Filled out from reference TRBV7-9 and TRBJ1-5, the complete variable domain reads DTGVSQNPRHKITKRGQNVTFRCDPISEHNRLYWYRQTLGQGPEFLTYFQNEAQLEKSRLLSDRFSAERPKGSFSTLEIQRTEQGDSAMYLCASSLEGQGLAQHFGDGTRLSIL.

This clonotype came up many times. The rearrangement joins TRBV7-2 to TRBJ2-5; 9 bases fit TRBD2. CDR3 size: 15 residues. Germline values: CDR1 SGHTA, CDR2 FQGNSA. The junction had 10 bases not matched to a gene; V was cut back by 7 bases and J by 4 bases. In nucleotides, the CDR3 is TGTGCCAGCACGCGGGGGGGGCGCAGCCCAGAGACCCAGTACTTC. Translating it yields CASTRGGRSPETQYF.

In its sample, this clonotype was seen many times. The chain recombines TRBV2 with TRBJ2-1; D not resolved. CDR3 length: 15 residues. Trimming cost V 10 bases and J 0 bases, with 16 bases left between them. In germline, CDR1 is SNHLY, CDR2 FYNNEI. For the CDR3, the DNA is TGTGCCACCACCCCAGCAGTCGACTCCTACAATGAGCAGTTCTTC. It yields the protein CATTPAVDSYNEQFF.

Worth noting for this clonotype: This clone may be a read error of a much larger clone one base away. V is TRBV2 and J is TRBJ2-1; D call uncertain. The CDR3 covers 12 residues. The V end lost 8 bases, the J end lost 8 bases, and 13 bases lay between the germline ends. The germline V gene encodes CDR1 SNHLY and CDR2 FYNNEI. The CDR3 nucleotides are TGTGCCAGCTCCCCACTGGGCTATGAGCAGTTCTTC. Translating it yields CASSPLGYEQFF.

This clonotype was seen many times. The chain combines TRBV5-8 with TRBJ2-1, with 7 bases aligning to TRBD2. V gave up 1 base and J gave up 6 bases; unmatched junction bases: 7. The CDR3 sequence is 15 residues long. In germline, CDR1 is SGHTS, CDR2 YDEGEE. The CDR3: CASSLTTLAVNEQFF. The CDR3 DNA sequence: TGTGCCAGCAGCTTGACCACCCTAGCGGTCAATGAGCAGTTCTTC.

V gene TRBV6-1 combines with J gene TRBJ2-7, with D possibly called TRBD1 or TRBD2 (5 bases each). Per germline, CDR1 MNHNS and CDR2 SASEGT. The ends were cut back, 5 bases at V and 3 bases at J, with 11 bases in the middle. The CDR3 runs to 13 residues. The CDR3 bases are TGTGCCAGCAGTATCGGGGCCTACTACGAGCAGTACTTC. It encodes CASSIGAYYEQYF.

The chain recombines TRBV15 with TRBJ2-6; the D is unclear. The ends were cut back, 0 bases at V and 0 bases at J, with 12 bases in the middle. The CDR3 spans 18 residues. The germline V gene has CDR1 LNHNV and CDR2 YYDKDF (reference sequence). CDR3 amino acids: CATSRDLYMGSGANVLTF. The CDR3 DNA reads as TGTGCCACCAGCAGAGATCTTTATATGGGCTCTGGGGCCAACGTCCTGACTTTC.

This clonotype occurred a few times. The chain joins TRBV20-1 to TRBJ1-6; the D gene is possibly TRBD1 (6 bases). V lost 5 bases to trimming and J lost 6 bases, with 20 bases between them. From germline, CDR1 is DFQATT and CDR2 SNEGSKA (reference sequence). The CDR3 has 16 amino acids. CDR3 bases: TGCAGTGCTCCACCAGGGGTGGTAGGGGGTAATTCACCCCTCCACTTT. Translated: CSAPPGVVGGNSPLHF.

In this sample, this clonotype turned up many times. The chain couples TRBV18 to TRBJ2-7, with 11 bases lining up with TRBD2. Germline loops: CDR1 KGHSH, CDR2 LQKENI. This CDR3 is 14 amino acids long. V was pared by 4 bases and J by 5 bases, with 4 bases of the junction left unmatched. The CDR3 DNA reads as TGTGCCAGCTCACAACTAGCGGGAGTGGACGAGCAGTACTTC. Its protein is CASSQLAGVDEQYF.

The sample holds many counts of this clonotype. The chain is built from TRBV7-8 and TRBJ2-5; 7 bases align to TRBD2. V gave up 1 base and J gave up 2 bases; unmatched junction bases: 7. This CDR3 region has 16 residues. Germline loops: CDR1 SGHVS, CDR2 FQNEAQ. The CDR3 sequence: CASSLVSWEGQETQYF. The CDR3 region has the DNA TGTGCCAGCAGCTTAGTTTCCTGGGAGGGTCAAGAGACCCAGTACTTC.

This clonotype was counted a few times. The chain joins TRBV20-1 to TRBJ1-1; 11 nucleotides agree with TRBD1. The germline gives CDR1 DFQATT, CDR2 SNEGSKA (reference sequence). This CDR3 is built from 14 residues. V was pared by 7 bases and J by 2 bases, with 6 bases of the junction left unmatched. The CDR3: CSVDRGLPNTEAFF. The CDR3 DNA follows: TGCAGTGTGGACAGGGGGCTTCCTAACACTGAAGCTTTCTTT.